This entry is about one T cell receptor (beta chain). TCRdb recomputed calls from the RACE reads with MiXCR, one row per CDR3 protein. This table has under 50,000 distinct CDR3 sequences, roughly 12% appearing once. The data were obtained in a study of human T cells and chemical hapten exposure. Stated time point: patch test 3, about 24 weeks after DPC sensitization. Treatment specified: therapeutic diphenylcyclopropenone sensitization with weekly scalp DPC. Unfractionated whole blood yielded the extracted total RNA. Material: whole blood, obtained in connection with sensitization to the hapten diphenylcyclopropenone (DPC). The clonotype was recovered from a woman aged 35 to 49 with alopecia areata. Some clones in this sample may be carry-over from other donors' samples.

The CDR3 DNA follows: TGCGCCAGCAGCCAAGATCCGGGGGTAATATACACCGGGGAGCTGTTTTTT. Encoded protein: CASSQDPGVIYTGELFF. V is TRBV4-1 and J is TRBJ2-2, with a possible D match to TRBD2 (6 bases). The CDR3 sequence is 17 residues long. Per the germline V gene, CDR1 is MGHRA and CDR2 is YSYEKL. V was pared by 0 bases and J by 3 bases, with 14 bases between.